This T cell receptor (beta chain) was identified during a study of T-cell reconstitution after alpha-beta-depleted transplantation in children. The CDR3 has 22 residues. Unmatched junction bases numbered 19, after V lost 2 bases and J lost 2 bases. Unique molecular identifiers were incorporated when the TCRbeta library was constructed. MiXCR was run by TCRdb on the PCR reads, yielding one entry per CDR3 protein. The sample has 610,000 or so distinct CDR3 sequences, 25% to 30% seen once. The clonotype comes from a boy in the first two years of life with Wiskott-Aldrich syndrome, due to receive a stem cell transplant. The chain couples TRBV12-3 or TRBV12-4 to TRBJ2-5; 14 nucleotides agree with TRBD2. The sequencing used PBMCs, collected before TCRalphabeta/CD19-depleted stem cell transplant. CDR3 protein: CASSLMPAYWTSGGKIQETQYF. CDR3 bases: TGTGCCAGCAGTTTAATGCCGGCTTATTGGACTAGCGGGGGGAAGATACAAGAGACCCAGTACTTC.